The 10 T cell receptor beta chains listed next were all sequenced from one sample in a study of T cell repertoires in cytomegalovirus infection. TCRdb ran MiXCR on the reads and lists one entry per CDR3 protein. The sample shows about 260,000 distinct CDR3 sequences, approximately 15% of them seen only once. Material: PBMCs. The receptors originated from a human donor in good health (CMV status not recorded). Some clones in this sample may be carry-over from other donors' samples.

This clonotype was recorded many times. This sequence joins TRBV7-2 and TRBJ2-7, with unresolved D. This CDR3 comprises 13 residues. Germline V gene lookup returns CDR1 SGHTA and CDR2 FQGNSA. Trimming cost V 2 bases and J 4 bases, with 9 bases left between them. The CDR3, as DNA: TGTGCCAGCAGCTTAAATTCACAGTACGAGCAGTACGTC. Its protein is CASSLNSQYEQYV.

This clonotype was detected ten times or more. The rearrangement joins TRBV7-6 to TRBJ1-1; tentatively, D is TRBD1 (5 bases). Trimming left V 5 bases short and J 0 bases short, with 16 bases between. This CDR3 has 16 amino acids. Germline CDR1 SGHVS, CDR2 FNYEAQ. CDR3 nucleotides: TGTGCCAGCAGCGGGGGTCTCAGGGCGGTGAACACTGAAGCTTTCTTT. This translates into CASSGGLRAVNTEAFF. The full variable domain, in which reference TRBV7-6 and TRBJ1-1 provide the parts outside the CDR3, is GAGVSQSPRYKVTKRGQDVALRCDPISGHVSLYWYRQALGQGPEFLTYFNYEAQQDKSGLPNDRFSAERPEGSISTLTIQRTEQRDSAMYRCASSGGLRAVNTEAFFGQGTRLTVV.

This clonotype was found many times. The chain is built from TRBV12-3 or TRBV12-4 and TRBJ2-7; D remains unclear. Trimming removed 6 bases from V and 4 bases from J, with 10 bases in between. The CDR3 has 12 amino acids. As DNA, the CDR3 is TGTGCCAGCAGCTCCACCTATTACGAGCAGTACTTC. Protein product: CASSSTYYEQYF.

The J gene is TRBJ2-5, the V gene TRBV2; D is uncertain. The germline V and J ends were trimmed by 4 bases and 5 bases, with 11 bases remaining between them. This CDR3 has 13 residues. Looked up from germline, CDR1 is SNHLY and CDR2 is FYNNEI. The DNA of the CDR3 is TGTGCCAGCAGTGCTTGGGTGTACGAGACCCAGTACTTC. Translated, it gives CASSAWVYETQYF.

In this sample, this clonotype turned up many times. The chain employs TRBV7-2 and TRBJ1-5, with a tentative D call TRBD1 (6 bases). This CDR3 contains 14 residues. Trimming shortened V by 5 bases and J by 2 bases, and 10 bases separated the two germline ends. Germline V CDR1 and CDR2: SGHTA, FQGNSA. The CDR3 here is CASSPRTGNQPQHF. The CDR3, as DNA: TGTGCCAGCAGCCCCCGGACAGGCAATCAGCCCCAGCATTTT.

The DNA of the CDR3 is TGTGCCAGCAGGTATGGGGGGTCCTACAATGAGCAGTTCTTC. It codes for CASRYGGSYNEQFF. This sequence joins TRBV11-1 and TRBJ2-1, with a tentative D call TRBD2 (6 bases). V was clipped by 6 bases and J by 1 base, with 10 bases between them. Germline values: CDR1 SGHAT, CDR2 FQDESV (reference sequence). This CDR3 is 14 amino acids long.

CDR3 sequence (DNA): TGCAGTGCTAGGAGAGGCGGTCAAGAGACCCAGTACTTC. Amino acids: CSARRGGQETQYF. The genes are TRBV20-1 and TRBJ2-5, with D unresolved. Germline CDR1 and CDR2: DFQATT and SNEGSKA (reference sequence). V was trimmed by 3 bases and J by 2 bases, leaving 10 bases between them. The CDR3 totals 13 residues.

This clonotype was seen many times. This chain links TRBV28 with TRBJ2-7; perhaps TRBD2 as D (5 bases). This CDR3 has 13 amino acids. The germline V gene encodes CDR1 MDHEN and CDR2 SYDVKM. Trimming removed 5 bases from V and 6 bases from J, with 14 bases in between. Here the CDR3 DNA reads TGTGCCAGCAGTATTATTAGGGAGAGCGAGCAGTACTTC. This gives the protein CASSIIRESEQYF.

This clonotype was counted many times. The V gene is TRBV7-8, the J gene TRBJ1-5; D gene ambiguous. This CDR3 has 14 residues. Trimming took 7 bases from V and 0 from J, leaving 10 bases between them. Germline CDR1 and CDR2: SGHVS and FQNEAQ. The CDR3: CASNLGLSNQPQHF. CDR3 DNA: TGTGCCAGCAACTTGGGCCTTAGCAATCAGCCCCAGCATTTT.

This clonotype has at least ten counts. CDR3 DNA: TGTGCCAGCAGCTTAACAGGGCTTAACTACGAGCAGTACTTC. Translated, it gives CASSLTGLNYEQYF. The chain combines TRBV7-2 with TRBJ2-7; a possible D gene is TRBD1 (6 bases). Germline lookup yields CDR1 SGHTA and CDR2 FQGNSA. The CDR3 runs to 14 residues. Trimming stripped 2 bases from V and 3 bases from J, with 11 bases between.